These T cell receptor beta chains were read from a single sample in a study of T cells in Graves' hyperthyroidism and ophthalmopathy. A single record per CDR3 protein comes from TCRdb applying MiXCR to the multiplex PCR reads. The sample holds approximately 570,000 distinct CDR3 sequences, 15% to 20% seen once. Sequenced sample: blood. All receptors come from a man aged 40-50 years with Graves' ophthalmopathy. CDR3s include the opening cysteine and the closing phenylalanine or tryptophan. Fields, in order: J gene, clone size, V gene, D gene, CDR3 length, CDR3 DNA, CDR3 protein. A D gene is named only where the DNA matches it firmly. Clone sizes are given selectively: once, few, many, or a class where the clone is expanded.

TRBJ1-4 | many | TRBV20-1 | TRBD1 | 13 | TGCAGTGCTAGAGGCAGGGGGGATGAAAAACTGTTTTTT | CSARGRGDEKLFF
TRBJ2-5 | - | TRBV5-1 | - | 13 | TGCGCCAGCAGCCGTTCGAGGGGAGAGACCCAGTACTTC | CASSRSRGETQYF
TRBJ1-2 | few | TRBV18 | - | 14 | TGTGCCAGCTCACCACAGGGGTACAACTATGGCTACACCTTC | CASSPQGYNYGYTF
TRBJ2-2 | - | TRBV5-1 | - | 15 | TGCGCCAGCAGCTTGGCGACAGTGAACACCGGGGAGCTGTTTTTT | CASSLATVNTGELFF
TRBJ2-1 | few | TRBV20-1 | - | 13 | TGCAGTGCTGGGGGAGGACCCACCCATGAGCAGTTCTTC | CSAGGGPTHEQFF
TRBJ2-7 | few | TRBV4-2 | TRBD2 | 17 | TGTGCCAGCAGCCTGGGACTAGCGGGAAGTAGCTCCTACGAGCAGTACTTC | CASSLGLAGSSSYEQYF
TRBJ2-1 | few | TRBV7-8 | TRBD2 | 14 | TGTGCCAGTCGAGGGGGACTAGTTGTAGATGAGCAGTTCTTC | CASRGGLVVDEQFF
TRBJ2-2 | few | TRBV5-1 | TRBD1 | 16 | TGCGCCAGCAGCTCGGGACAGGGCCTGAACACCGGGGAGCTGTTTTTT | CASSSGQGLNTGELFF
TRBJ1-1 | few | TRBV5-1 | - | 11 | TGCGCCAGCAAAAAGAACACTGAAGCTTTCTTT | CASKKNTEAFF
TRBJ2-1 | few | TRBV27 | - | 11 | TGTGCCAGCGGTTGGGGGCATGAGCAGTTCTTC | CASGWGHEQFF
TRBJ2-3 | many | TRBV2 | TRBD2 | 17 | TGTGCCAGCAGTTTTGACCCCGGGGGGGCGAGCGCAGATACGCAGTATTTT | CASSFDPGGASADTQYF
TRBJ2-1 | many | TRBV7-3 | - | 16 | TGTGCCAGCAGCTTACGGGTGGGGGGAACCTACAATGAGCAGTTCTTC | CASSLRVGGTYNEQFF
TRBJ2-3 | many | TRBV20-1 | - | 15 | TGCAGTGCTAGAGGTGGGCTAGCCTACACAGATACGCAGTATTTT | CSARGGLAYTDTQYF
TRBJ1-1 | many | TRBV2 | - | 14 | TGTGCCAGCAGTGAGCAGGATAGAACCACTGAAGCTTTCTTT | CASSEQDRTTEAFF
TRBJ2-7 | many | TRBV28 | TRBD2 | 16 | TGTGCCAGCAGCTCCCCCGCGAGCGGGAGGGGGTACGAGCAGTACTTC | CASSSPASGRGYEQYF
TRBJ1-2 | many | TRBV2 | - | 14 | TGTGCCAGCAGTAGGGATTCTAATCGGGATGGCTACACCTTC | CASSRDSNRDGYTF
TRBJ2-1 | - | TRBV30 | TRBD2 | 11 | TGTGCCTGGAGTGTAAGGGAGGGGCGGTTCTTC | CAWSVREGRFF
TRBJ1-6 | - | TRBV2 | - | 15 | TGTGCCAGCAGTGGGGCGGCAGCCATGGATTCACCCCTCCACTTT | CASSGAAAMDSPLHF
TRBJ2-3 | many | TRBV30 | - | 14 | TGTGCCTGGACTGCAGGGGTGAACACAGATACGCAGTATTTT | CAWTAGVNTDTQYF
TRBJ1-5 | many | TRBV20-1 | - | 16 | TGCAGTGCTGCTCCTAACGAGGCGGGAAGCAATCAGCCCCAGCATTTT | CSAAPNEAGSNQPQHF
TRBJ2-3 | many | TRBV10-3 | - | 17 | TGTGCCATCAGTGATGGGGGAAGAGTACCAGGGACAGATACGCAGTATTTT | CAISDGGRVPGTDTQYF
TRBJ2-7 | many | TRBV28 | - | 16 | TGTGCCAGCAGTTTACCCCTCAGGGACGGATCCTACGAGCAGTACTTC | CASSLPLRDGSYEQYF
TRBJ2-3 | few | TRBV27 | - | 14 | TGTGCCAGCACCCCCGGGCTATCCACAGATACGCAGTATTTT | CASTPGLSTDTQYF
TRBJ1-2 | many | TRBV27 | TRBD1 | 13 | TGTGCCAGCAGTTCCAGGGGGGAAGATGGCTACACCTTC | CASSSRGEDGYTF
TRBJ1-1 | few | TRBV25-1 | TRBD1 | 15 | TGTGCCAGCAGTGAATACGACACAGGGGACACTGAAGCTTTCTTT | CASSEYDTGDTEAFF
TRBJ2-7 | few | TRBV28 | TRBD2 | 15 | TGTGCCAGCAGTTCCGCTGGGGAGGGCTCCTACGAGCAGTACTTC | CASSSAGEGSYEQYF
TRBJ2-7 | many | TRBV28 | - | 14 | TGTGCCAGCAGTTTCAGGTCCTTCGGCCACGAGCAGTACTTC | CASSFRSFGHEQYF